This T cell receptor (beta chain) was recorded in a study of molecular identifiers for immune sequencing clone quantification. General study findings and limits: Clones carrying above 20 RNA copies accounted for over 98% of effector molecules, under 1% in naive cells.

This CDR3 is 14 amino acids long. Germline CDR1 and CDR2: KGHSY and FQNENV. V lost 6 bases, J lost 5 bases, and 14 bases lay in between. Making the bulk TCR libraries relied on previously described methods and listed TCR primers. TCRdb analysed the PCR reads with MiXCR anew, one entry per CDR3 protein. Found here are some 680,000 distinct CDR3 sequences, about 25% of them singletons; the top ten hold about 0.84%. This clonotype showed up just a few times. Its antigen remains unidentified. The V and J genes are TRBV16 and TRBJ2-4; a weak D match, TRBD1 (6 bases). The TCR sequence derives from a human donor in good health. Some libraries in this study had Jurkat cell RNA spiked in. The sample was naive CD8+ T cells from blood, with Jurkat cell RNA spiked in. Noted subset: FACS-sorted CD8+CD4-CCR7+CD45RA+ naive T cells. For the CDR3, the DNA is TGTGCCAGCAGAGAAACAGGGTCCCAAAACATTCAGTACTTC. This encodes CASRETGSQNIQYF.